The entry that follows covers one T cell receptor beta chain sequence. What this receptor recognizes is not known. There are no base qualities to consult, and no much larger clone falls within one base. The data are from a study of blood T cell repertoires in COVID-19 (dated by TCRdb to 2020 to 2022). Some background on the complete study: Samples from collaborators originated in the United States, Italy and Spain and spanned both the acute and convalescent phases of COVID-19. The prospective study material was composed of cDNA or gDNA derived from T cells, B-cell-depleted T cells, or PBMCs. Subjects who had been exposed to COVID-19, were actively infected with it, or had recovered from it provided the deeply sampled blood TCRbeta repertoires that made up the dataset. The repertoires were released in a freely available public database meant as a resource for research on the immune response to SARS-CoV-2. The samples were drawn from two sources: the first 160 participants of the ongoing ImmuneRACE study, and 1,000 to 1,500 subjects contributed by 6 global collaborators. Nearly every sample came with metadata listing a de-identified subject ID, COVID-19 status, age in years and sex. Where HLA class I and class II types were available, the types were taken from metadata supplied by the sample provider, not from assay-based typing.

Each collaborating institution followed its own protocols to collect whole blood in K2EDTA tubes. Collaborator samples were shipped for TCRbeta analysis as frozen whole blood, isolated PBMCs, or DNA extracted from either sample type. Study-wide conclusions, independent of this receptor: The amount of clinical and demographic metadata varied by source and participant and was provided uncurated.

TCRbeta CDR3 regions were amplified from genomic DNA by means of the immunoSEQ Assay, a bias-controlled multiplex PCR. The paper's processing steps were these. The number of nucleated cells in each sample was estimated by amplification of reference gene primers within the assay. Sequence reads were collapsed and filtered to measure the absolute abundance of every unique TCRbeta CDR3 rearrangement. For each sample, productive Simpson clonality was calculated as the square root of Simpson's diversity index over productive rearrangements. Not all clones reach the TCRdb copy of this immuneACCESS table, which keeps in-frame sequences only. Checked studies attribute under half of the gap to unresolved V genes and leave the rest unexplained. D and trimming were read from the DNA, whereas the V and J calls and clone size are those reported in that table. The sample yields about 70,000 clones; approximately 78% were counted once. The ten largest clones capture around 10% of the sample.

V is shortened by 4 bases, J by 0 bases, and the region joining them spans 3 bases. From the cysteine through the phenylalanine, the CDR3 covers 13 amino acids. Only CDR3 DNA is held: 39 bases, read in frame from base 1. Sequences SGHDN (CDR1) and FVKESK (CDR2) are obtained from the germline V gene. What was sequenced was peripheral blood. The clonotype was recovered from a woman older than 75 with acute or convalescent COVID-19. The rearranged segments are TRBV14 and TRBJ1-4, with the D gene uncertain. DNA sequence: TGTGCCAGCAGCCCTTCAACTAATGAAAAACTGTTTTTT. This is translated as CASSPSTNEKLFF.